Following are 30 T cell receptor beta chains from one sample sequenced in a study of CD8 T cells in Susac syndrome. An input of 0.5 to 1 ug of RNA was subjected to reverse transcription using random hexamers. Using its own MiXCR run on the immunoSEQ multiplex PCR reads, TCRdb lists one record per CDR3 protein. Altogether around 130,000 distinct CDR3 sequences are present, 94% being singletons, with the ten largest covering 0.095% to 0.1%. The sequencing sample was made of CD4+ T cells from PBMCs. The source is a human donor in good health.

Only one count was recorded for this clonotype. The chain combines TRBV6-1 with TRBJ2-3; tentatively, D is TRBD1 (6 bases). CDR1 is MNHNS, CDR2 SASEGT, per germline. CDR3 size: 14 residues. Trimming removed 4 bases at V and 6 bases at J, with 14 bases between. DNA of the CDR3: TGTGCCAGCAGTGGCTCACAGGGCTCGGATACGCAGTATTTT. It is translated as CASSGSQGSDTQYF.

This clonotype is a singleton in its sample. This sequence joins TRBV5-1 and TRBJ2-7, with a tentative D call TRBD1 (6 bases). The germline CDR1 and CDR2 sequences are SGHRS and YFSETQ. Trimming took 3 bases from V and 2 from J, leaving 15 bases between them. The CDR3 is made up of 15 amino acids. The CDR3 spells CASSSFDRSAYEQYF. Here the CDR3 DNA reads TGCGCCAGCAGCTCCTTCGACAGGTCAGCCTACGAGCAGTACTTC.

The chain is built from TRBV24-1 and TRBJ2-1; 7 bases match TRBD2. The germline CDR1 and CDR2 sequences are KGHDR and SFDVKD. CDR3 length: 15 residues. With 4 bases clipped from V and 5 bases from J, the junction kept 7 bases outside the gene matches. The CDR3 DNA reads as TGTGCCACCAGTGACTCTAGCGGAGGAAACAATGAGCAGTTCTTC. It is translated as CATSDSSGGNNEQFF.

V is TRBV11-2 and J is TRBJ2-1, with D perhaps being TRBD1 or TRBD2 (6 bases each). CDR3 length equals 12 residues. V lost 4 bases to trimming and J lost 10 bases, with 11 bases between them. Germline assignment: CDR1 SGHAT and CDR2 FQNNGV. The CDR3 nucleotides are TGTGCCAGCAGCTGGGGGGCGGGGGAGCAGTTCTTC. As protein: CASSWGAGEQFF.

This chain connects TRBV12-3 or TRBV12-4 to TRBJ1-1; 9 nucleotides agree with TRBD1. This CDR3 comprises 20 residues. Trimming cost V 3 bases and J 0 bases; bases outside gene matches: 17. CDR3 DNA sequence: TGTGCCAGCAGTTTCCCCCCGGGACAGGGCCAATTATCGATGAACACTGAAGCTTTCTTT. Protein sequence: CASSFPPGQGQLSMNTEAFF.

V is TRBV29-1 and J is TRBJ2-1, with D possibly TRBD2 on 6 matching bases. With 0 bases removed from V and 6 bases from J, the gap between germline ends came to 12 bases. The CDR3 totals 14 residues. CDR1 is SQVTM and CDR2 is ANQGSEA in the germline V gene. CDR3 amino acids: CSVEEQEAGNEQFF. CDR3 bases: TGCAGCGTTGAAGAGCAGGAAGCGGGCAATGAGCAGTTCTTC.

The chain links TRBV3-1 to TRBJ1-1; TRBD1 matches at 7 bases. CDR1 LGHDT and CDR2 YNNKEL come from the germline V gene (reference sequence). Trimming took 0 bases from V and 3 from J; bases not matched to a gene: 4. This CDR3 region has 15 residues. The CDR3 protein is CASSQDRQGDTEAFF. The CDR3 region has the DNA TGTGCCAGCAGCCAAGATCGGCAGGGGGACACTGAAGCTTTCTTT.

This sequence joins TRBV11-3 and TRBJ1-1; D is unresolved. Trimming stripped 3 bases from V and 2 bases from J, with 10 bases between. Germline assignment: CDR1 SGHNT and CDR2 YENEEA. CDR3 length: 14 residues. In nucleotides, the CDR3 is TGTGCCAGCAGCTTTTCAGGAGACAACACTGAAGCTTTCTTT. Translated, it gives CASSFSGDNTEAFF.

The J gene is TRBJ1-5, the V gene TRBV25-1; D not resolved. CDR3 length: 15 residues. V lost 4 bases and J 6 bases, leaving 16 bases between the germline ends. CDR1 and CDR2 (germline): MGHDK, SYGVNS. The CDR3 here is CASSGSGWDGQPQHF. In DNA, the CDR3 is TGTGCCAGCAGTGGGTCCGGGTGGGATGGTCAGCCCCAGCATTTT.

The chain carries TRBV7-3 and TRBJ2-1; the match to TRBD2 covers 11 bases. The V gene's germline CDR1 is SGHTA and CDR2 FQGTGA. The CDR3 consists of 19 residues. V was pared by 1 base and J by 2 bases, with 10 bases of the junction left unmatched. CDR3 residues: CASSLIRLAGREAYNEQFF. The DNA for the CDR3 is TGTGCCAGCAGCTTAATCAGACTAGCGGGGCGAGAAGCCTACAATGAGCAGTTCTTC.

The chain uses TRBV27 and TRBJ2-3; 7 bases agree with TRBD2. The junction had 11 bases not matched to a gene; V was cut back by 7 bases and J by 1 base. This CDR3 is built from 16 residues. The V gene's germline CDR1 is MNHEY and CDR2 SMNVEV (reference sequence). The CDR3 region has the DNA TGTGCCAGCACCCGAACGCGGCTAGCGGGCACAGATACGCAGTATTTT. Protein sequence: CASTRTRLAGTDTQYF.

CDR3 sequence (DNA): TGTGCCAGCACCAAGGGAACTAGCGGGAGGGAGATAATAAATGAGCAGTTCTTC. It codes for CASTKGTSGREIINEQFF. V is TRBV27 and J is TRBJ2-1, with 13 positions matching TRBD2. Germline CDR1 is MNHEY and CDR2 is SMNVEV (reference sequence). Germline trimming cut 7 bases from V and 7 bases from J; bases unmatched to any gene: 16. The CDR3 extends over 18 amino acids.

CDR3 nucleotide sequence: TGTGCCAGCAGTTACTCGTACATCCGGGAGACCCAGTACTTC. Its translation: CASSYSYIRETQYF. V usage is TRBV6-5 and J usage is TRBJ2-5; D is ambiguous. Trimming left V 0 bases short and J 5 bases short, with 10 bases between. CDR3 size: 14 residues. CDR1 is MNHEY and CDR2 is SVGAGI in the germline V gene.

This chain uses TRBV7-3 with TRBJ2-3, with 13 bases identical to TRBD2. Looked up from germline, CDR1 is SGHTA and CDR2 is FQGTGA. Trimming removed 1 base from V and 6 bases from J; junction bases left unmatched: 4. The CDR3 is made up of 16 amino acids. The CDR3 DNA is TGTGCCAGCAGCTTAAGAGGACTAGCGGGAGCGGATACGCAGTATTTT. This sequence encodes CASSLRGLAGADTQYF.

The rearrangement links TRBV7-3 to TRBJ2-1; maybe TRBD2 (6 bases). The CDR3 runs 13 residues. Trimming removed 5 bases at V and 6 bases at J, with 11 bases between. Germline CDR1 and CDR2: SGHTA and FQGTGA. CDR3 DNA sequence: TGTGCCAGCAGCAAGCGACTAGGCAATGAGCAGTTCTTC. This gives the protein CASSKRLGNEQFF.

This sequence joins TRBV6-1 and TRBJ1-1; 9 bases map to TRBD1. The CDR3 spans 16 residues. Trimming at V came to 8 bases and at J to 1 base, leaving 11 bases not matched to a gene. CDR1 and CDR2 from the germline V gene are MNHNS and SASEGT. CDR3 loop: CASGRGLTGGNTEAFF. CDR3 in DNA: TGTGCCAGCGGAAGGGGATTGACAGGGGGGAACACTGAAGCTTTCTTT.

The J gene is TRBJ1-1, the V gene TRBV10-3, with a tentative D call TRBD1 (5 bases). The germline V gene has CDR1 ENHRY and CDR2 SYGVKD. CDR3 length: 13 residues. V lost 9 bases and J 4 bases, leaving 15 bases between the germline ends. CDR3: CAICRDEGTEAFF. The CDR3 nucleotides read TGTGCCATTTGCAGGGACGAGGGCACTGAAGCTTTCTTT.

This chain uses TRBV6-2 or TRBV6-3 with TRBJ2-2; 9 nucleotides line up with TRBD2. J gave up 8 bases and V 0 bases, and 10 bases lay outside the gene matches. The CDR3 loop spans 17 amino acids. Germline CDR1 reads MNHEY; CDR2 reads SVGEGT. The DNA for the CDR3 is TGTGCCAGCAGTTACTCGCGGACTAGCGTGCGATCTGGGGAGCTGTTTTTT. The encoded protein is CASSYSRTSVRSGELFF.

The chain has TRBV25-1 and TRBJ2-5; 11 positions agree with TRBD2. Germline trimming cut 1 base from V and 7 bases from J; bases unmatched to any gene: 14. CDR1 is MGHDK and CDR2 is SYGVNS in the germline V gene. The CDR3 totals 18 residues. The CDR3 spells CASSESPGTSGAYGTQYF. CDR3 coding DNA: TGTGCCAGCAGTGAATCCCCCGGGACTAGCGGCGCCTACGGGACCCAGTACTTC. Based on the CDR3 plus reference TRBV25-1 and TRBJ2-5, the full variable domain is EADIYQTPRYLVIGTGKKITLECSQTMGHDKMYWYQQDPGMELHLIHYSYGVNSTEKGDLSSESTVSRIRTEHFPLTLESARPSHTSQYLCASSESPGTSGAYGTQYFGPGTRLLVL.

This rearrangement joins TRBV24-1 to TRBJ2-1; 12 bases line up with TRBD2. Per germline, CDR1 KGHDR and CDR2 SFDVKD. V dropped 1 base and J dropped 3; count of bases not matched to a gene: 9. The CDR3 extends over 19 amino acids. CDR3 in amino acids: CATSDLPSGRAPNYNEQFF. DNA of the CDR3: TGTGCCACCAGTGATTTACCTAGCGGGAGGGCCCCTAACTACAATGAGCAGTTCTTC.

The chain uses TRBV12-3 or TRBV12-4 and TRBJ2-1; 8 bases are a match to TRBD2. Trimming took 3 bases from V and 6 from J; bases not matched to a gene: 4. This CDR3 comprises 14 residues. The CDR3 DNA reads as TGTGCCAGCAGTTTTCGGGAGGGCCTCAATGAGCAGTTCTTC. Translated: CASSFREGLNEQFF.

The chain carries TRBV7-9 and TRBJ2-3, with 13 nucleotides matching TRBD2. This CDR3 is 15 amino acids long. The V segment lost 3 bases and the J segment 4 bases; nucleotides outside the gene matches: 1. CDR1 and CDR2 (germline): SEHNR, FQNEAQ (reference sequence). CDR3 in DNA: TGTGCCAGCAGCTTCGGACTAGCGGGAGCAGATACGCAGTATTTT. It yields the protein CASSFGLAGADTQYF.

The genes are TRBV12-3 or TRBV12-4 and TRBJ1-5, with D unclear. The CDR3 sequence is 14 residues long. V lost 1 base and J 6 bases, leaving 10 bases between the germline ends. CDR3 coding DNA: TGTGCCAGCAGTTTAGGACGGACTCTTCAGCCCCAGCATTTT. Its translation: CASSLGRTLQPQHF.

The J gene is TRBJ1-4, the V gene TRBV15; 7 bases match TRBD1. Looked up from germline, CDR1 is LNHNV and CDR2 is YYDKDF (reference sequence). Trimming took 0 bases from V and 5 from J; bases not matched to a gene: 6. CDR3 length: 16 residues. The DNA for the CDR3 is TGTGCCACCAGCAGAGATTTGCGGGACAGCAATGAAAAACTGTTTTTT. This encodes CATSRDLRDSNEKLFF. Drawing the rest from reference TRBV15 and TRBJ1-4, the complete variable domain is DAMVIQNPRYQVTQFGKPVTLSCSQTLNHNVMYWYQQKSSQAPKLLFHYYDKDFNNEADTPDNFQSRRPNTSFCFLDIRSPGLGDTAMYLCATSRDLRDSNEKLFFGSGTQLSVL.

The V and J genes are TRBV7-3 and TRBJ2-2; D may be TRBD1 (6 bases). V gave up 5 bases and J gave up 6 bases, with 13 bases separating them. Germline values: CDR1 SGHTA, CDR2 FQGTGA. CDR3 size: 14 residues. The CDR3 DNA reads TGTGCCAGCAGCGAAACCAGGGGTGCCGGGGAGCTGTTTTTT. This encodes CASSETRGAGELFF.

The V and J genes are TRBV29-1 and TRBJ2-7; 11 nucleotides match TRBD2. The CDR3 sequence is 13 residues long. Germline-derived CDR1 and CDR2 are SQVTM and ANQGSEA. The trim removed 3 bases at V and 6 bases at J, leaving 4 bases unmatched. The CDR3 DNA reads as TGCAGCGTTGAGGTGACTAGCGGGACCGAGCAGTACTTC. It yields the protein CSVEVTSGTEQYF.

Concerning this clonotype: The CDR3 ends on some other residue instead of the conserved phenylalanine or tryptophan, so this is likely a read error. The CDR3 DNA is TGTGCCAGCAGCGGGCTAGCGGGAGTTGACACAGATACGCAGTATCTT. Translating it yields CASSGLAGVDTDTQYL. The J gene is TRBJ2-3, the V gene TRBV6-1; 10 nucleotides agree with TRBD2. The germline CDR1 and CDR2 sequences are MNHNS and SASEGT. V gave up 6 bases and J gave up 2 bases; unmatched junction bases: 8. CDR3 length equals 16 residues.

V is TRBV20-1 and J is TRBJ1-2; the D gene is possibly TRBD1 (6 bases). The CDR3 has 16 residues. CDR1 DFQATT and CDR2 SNEGSKA come from the germline V gene (reference sequence). Deletions cut 3 bases from V and 1 base from J, with 18 bases between. The CDR3 loop is CSASALGTNLNYGYTF. CDR3 sequence (DNA): TGCAGTGCTAGTGCACTCGGGACAAATCTTAACTATGGCTACACCTTC.

The chain uses TRBV20-1 and TRBJ2-7; TRBD2 matches at 8 bases. J was trimmed by 6 bases and V by 3 bases; bases with no gene match: 7. CDR1 is DFQATT, CDR2 SNEGSKA, per germline (reference sequence). The CDR3 covers 13 residues. The CDR3 DNA is TGCAGTGCTAGTAAGACTAGCGTAGGCGAGCAGTACTTC. This translates into CSASKTSVGEQYF.

V is TRBV12-3 or TRBV12-4 and J is TRBJ1-2; unclear D gene. V lost 2 bases to trimming and J lost 2 bases, with 12 bases between them. The CDR3 runs to 15 residues. The CDR3 region has the DNA TGTGCCAGCAGTTTATATCCGCCTCGAAACTATGGCTACACCTTC. Protein sequence: CASSLYPPRNYGYTF.